Sequencing of this T cell receptor beta chain was carried out in a study of blood T cell repertoires in COVID-19. Study details: Researchers got acute and convalescent COVID-19 samples from the United States, Italy and Spain.

TCRdb keeps only in-frame clones here, not all; method: immunoSEQ multiplex PCR. Here the sample spans 140,000 to 150,000 clones, 84% being singletons. The TCR originated in a young man with COVID-19, enrolled during active disease. Sample: peripheral blood.

The CDR3 region has the DNA TGTGCCACAACGGGGGGTAGCTCCTACGAGCAGTACTTC. Its protein product is CATTGGSSYEQYF. The chain carries TRBV19 and TRBJ2-7, with 7 bases fitting TRBD2. The CDR3 has 13 amino acids. V lost 10 bases, J lost 0 bases, and 6 bases stayed unmatched. In germline, CDR1 is LNHDA, CDR2 SQIVND (reference sequence).